The entry that follows covers one T cell receptor (beta chain) sequence. These data are taken from a study of T-cell reconstitution after alpha-beta-depleted transplantation in children. The TCRbeta library was prepared with unique molecular identifiers. TCRdb ran MiXCR on the PCR reads and lists one entry per CDR3 protein. The table shows around 960,000 distinct CDR3 sequences, with about 29% occurring only once. The CDR3 spans 15 residues. V lost 0 bases to trimming and J lost 3 bases, with 14 bases between them. CDR1 and CDR2 from the germline V gene are SQVTM and ANQGSEA. This chain joins TRBV29-1 and TRBJ1-2; D is possibly TRBD1 (5 bases). The receptor was derived from a boy under three years old who had a stem cell transplant for SCID, so the T cells may come from the graft donor. Sample: PBMCs, mostly from graft donor cells, taken 360 days after TCRalphabeta/CD19-depleted stem cell transplant. CDR3 protein: CSVEDRRGDHYGYTF. Here the CDR3 DNA reads TGCAGCGTTGAAGATCGGCGTGGGGACCACTATGGCTACACCTTC.